This TCR beta chain was found in a study of blood T cell repertoires in COVID-19 (TCRdb year 2020). In the study overall: Collaborator samples came from the United States, Italy and Spain and covered acute and convalescent phases of COVID-19. The material from the prospective study consisted of cDNA or gDNA derived from T cells, B-cell-depleted T cells, or PBMCs. Subjects who had been exposed to COVID-19, were actively infected with it, or had recovered from it provided the deeply sampled blood TCRbeta repertoires that made up the dataset. The repertoires were made available in a free public database intended to serve as a resource for research on the immune response to SARS-CoV-2. The samples were drawn from two sources: the first 160 participants of the ongoing ImmuneRACE study, and fewer than 1,500 subjects contributed by 6 global collaborators. Nearly every sample came with metadata listing a de-identified subject ID, COVID-19 status, age in years and sex. Where available, HLA class I and class II types were taken from metadata supplied by the sample provider and were not determined by assay-based typing.

TCRbeta CDR3 regions were amplified from genomic DNA using the immunoSEQ Assay, a bias-controlled multiplex PCR. Per the source publication's procedure: The number of nucleated cells in each sample was estimated from the amplification of reference gene primers within the assay. To quantify the absolute abundance of each unique TCRbeta CDR3 rearrangement, sequence reads were collapsed and filtered. Productive Simpson clonality was computed per sample as the square root of Simpson's diversity index over productive rearrangements. TCRdb took over this immuneACCESS table, retaining in-frame rearrangements with V and J assigned. Such tables are incomplete; in checked studies, under half of the missing clones stem from an unresolved V gene, and the remainder is unexplained. V and J calls and clone size come straight from that table; D and trimming were deduced from the DNA. The sample table holds approximately 310,000 clones, of which less than 85% were seen once. The ten largest clones represent around 1.8% of the sample.

Regarding this clone: It lacks a known antigen. Within one base of it there is no much larger clone, and no base qualities were kept.

The study at large found these results: The amount of clinical and demographic metadata varied by source and participant and was provided uncurated.

Participants in the prospective study were aged roughly 18 to 100 years, lived in under 30 United States geographic areas, and enrolled through a virtual design. To assign participants to cohorts, the prospective study relied on clinical history that participants themselves reported in a screening survey and a study questionnaire. Exposed participants had been in contact, within 2 weeks of entering the study, with a person who had a PCR-confirmed or clinician-diagnosed case of COVID-19. In the prospective study, whole blood, serum and a nasopharyngeal or oropharyngeal swab were collected from each participant by mobile phlebotomists. Additional blood draws and questionnaires over an approximately two-month period could optionally be provided by prospective study participants. Before DNA extraction, blood samples from the prospective study were shipped at room temperature or frozen. The CDR3 contains 14 residues, cysteine and phenylalanine counted. Only the CDR3 DNA is retained, 42 bases long and in frame from the first base. In the germline V gene (reference sequence), CDR1 corresponds to SEHNR and CDR2 to FQNEAQ. V and J are trimmed by 4 bases and 6 bases, and the gene matches miss 8 bases of the junction.

Material: PBMCs or T cells enriched from blood (not recorded which). The V and J genes are TRBV7-9 and TRBJ1-1; a stretch of 7 junction bases matches TRBD1. This TCR came from a woman aged 30 to 39 who had been exposed to COVID-19. The CDR3 amino acid sequence is: CASSYATGSPEAFF. The sequenced DNA is TGTGCCAGCAGCTATGCGACAGGGTCGCCTGAAGCTTTCTTT.